This TCR beta chain derives from a study of breast tumors, draining lymph nodes, adjacent tissues. The table lists this clonotype with many counts. What it recognizes is unknown. TCRdb passed the multiplex PCR reads through MiXCR, listing each CDR3 protein once. The data show roughly 220,000 distinct CDR3 sequences, with less than 45% seen just once and 3% to 4.5% held by the top ten. The trim removed 5 bases at V and 0 bases at J, leaving 18 bases unmatched. Per germline, CDR1 SGHNT and CDR2 YENEEA. This CDR3 contains 19 residues. Samples came from axillary lymph nodes draining the breast cancer. General study results and limits: Tumor TCR diversity was below lymph nodes but above nontumor tissue. Data fit most tumor T cells coming from lymph node, expanding in tumor.

The V and J genes are TRBV11-3 and TRBJ2-7; 8 positions agree with TRBD2. This TCR was sampled from a female donor with breast cancer. Some clones in this sample may be carry-over from other donors' samples. Sequenced: axillary lymph node tissue. The CDR3 loop is CASSPYRTWREANSYEQYF. CDR3 coding DNA: TGTGCCAGCAGCCCTTACCGCACCTGGCGGGAGGCAAACTCCTACGAGCAGTACTTC.